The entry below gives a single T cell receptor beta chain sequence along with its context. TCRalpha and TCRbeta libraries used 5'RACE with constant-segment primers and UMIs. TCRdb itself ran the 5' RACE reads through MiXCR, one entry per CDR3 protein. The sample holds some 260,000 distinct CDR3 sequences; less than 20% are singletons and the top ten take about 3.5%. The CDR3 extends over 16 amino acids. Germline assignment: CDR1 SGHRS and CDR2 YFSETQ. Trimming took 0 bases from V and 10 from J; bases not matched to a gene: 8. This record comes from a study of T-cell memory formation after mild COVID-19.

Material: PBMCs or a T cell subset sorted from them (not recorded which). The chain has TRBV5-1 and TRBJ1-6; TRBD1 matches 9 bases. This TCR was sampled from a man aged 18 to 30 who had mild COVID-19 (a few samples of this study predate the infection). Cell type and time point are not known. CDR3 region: CASSLDGTGFESPLHF. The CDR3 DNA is TGCGCCAGCAGCTTGGATGGGACAGGGTTTGAATCACCCCTCCACTTT.